Presented here are 2 T cell receptor delta chains from one specimen sequenced in a study of γδ T cells in repeated Plasmodium falciparum infection. TCRdb applied CATT to the multiplex PCR reads for clone calling. The data hold over 90,000 delta-chain clones, with less than 1% observed a single time. Vgamma9/Vdelta2+ and Vdelta2-negative gammadelta T cells were flow-sorted from PBMC for bulk sequencing. Sequenced material: gamma-delta T cells from blood. These receptors came from a pool of human donors (malaria-infected and uninfected, not separated).

This clone was counted only a few times. TCRdb's protein for this DNA is that of a much larger clone and differs from the translation at residue 23, likely a read error; the protein shown is the DNA translation. The rearrangement links TRDV3 to TRDJ1, with 11 bases matching TRDD3. CDR3 length: 24 amino acids. Germline CDR1 is TVYSNPD and CDR2 is GDNSRS (reference sequence). The CDR3: CAFSVQDWGIYHSATVFYTDKLTF. In nucleotides, the CDR3 is TGTGCCTTTTCAGTTCAAGACTGGGGGATATACCACTCCGCTACAGTATTCTACACCGATAAACTCACCTTT.

For this clone: The amino acid sequence in TCRdb belongs to a much larger clone and departs from this DNA's translation at residue 10, likely a sequencing read error; the sequence shown is translated from the DNA. The genes are TRDV1 and TRDJ1, with TRDD3 identical over 8 bases. Germline lookup yields CDR1 TSWWSYY and CDR2 QGS. The CDR3 loop spans 14 amino acids. V shed 2 bases, J shed 9 bases, and the junction held 8 bases outside the gene matches. The chain's CDR3 is CALGESHWGAELIF. Written as DNA, the CDR3 is TGTGCTCTTGGGGAATCACACTGGGGGGCGGAACTCATCTTT.